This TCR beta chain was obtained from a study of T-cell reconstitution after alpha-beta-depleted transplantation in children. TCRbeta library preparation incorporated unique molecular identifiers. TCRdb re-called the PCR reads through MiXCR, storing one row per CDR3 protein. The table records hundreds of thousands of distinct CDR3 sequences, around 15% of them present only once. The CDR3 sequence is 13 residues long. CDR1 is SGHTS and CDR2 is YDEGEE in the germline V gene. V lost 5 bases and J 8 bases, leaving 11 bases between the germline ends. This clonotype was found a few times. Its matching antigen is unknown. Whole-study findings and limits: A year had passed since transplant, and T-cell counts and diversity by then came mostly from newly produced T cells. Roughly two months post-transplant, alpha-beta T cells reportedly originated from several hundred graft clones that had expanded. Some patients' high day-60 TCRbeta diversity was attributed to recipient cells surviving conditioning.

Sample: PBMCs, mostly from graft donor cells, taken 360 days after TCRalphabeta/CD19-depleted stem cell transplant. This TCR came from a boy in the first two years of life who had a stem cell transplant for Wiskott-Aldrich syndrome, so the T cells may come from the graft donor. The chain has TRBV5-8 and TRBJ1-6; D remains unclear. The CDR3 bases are TGTGCCAGCAGTCCTACGGATTATTCACCCCTCCACTTT. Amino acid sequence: CASSPTDYSPLHF.